The rows below give T cell receptor beta chains drawn from one sample of a study of CD4 and CD8 cells across lung adenocarcinoma regions. TCRdb re-analysed the PCR reads in MiXCR, keeping a single row per CDR3 protein. Of fewer than 30,000 distinct CDR3 sequences in the sample, around 56% were seen once. Sequencing was done on a sample of CD8+ T cells from the center of a lung tumor. These receptors were collected from a male donor with lung adenocarcinoma. The CD4 and CD8 labels of this study may be unreliable. Both conserved end residues are part of each CDR3. The D gene is left open where the match is weak. Some rows have no size entry. The others give once, few or many, or a class for an expanded clone.

J: TRBJ2-5
V: TRBV6-1
size: many
D: TRBD2
DNA: TGTGCCAGCAGCTGGGGACTAGCGGGAGAGGGGGAGACCCAGTACTTC
CDR3: CASSWGLAGEGETQYF

J: TRBJ2-3
V: TRBV6-5
size: -
D: TRBD2
DNA: TGTGCCCGCAGTTGGGGGGGGAACCCCACAAACACGCAGTACTTT
CDR3: CARSWGGNPTNTQYF

J: TRBJ2-7
V: TRBV9
size: -
D: -
DNA: TGTGCCAGCAGCGTAGGGGCCAGCGGGCTTCTCTCCTACGAGCAGTACTTC
CDR3: CASSVGASGLLSYEQYF

J: TRBJ2-7
V: TRBV6-1
size: few
D: -
DNA: TGTGCCAGCAGTGAAAGCAACTACGAGCAGTACTTC
CDR3: CASSESNYEQYF

J: TRBJ2-2
V: TRBV4-1
size: many
D: -
DNA: TGCGCCAGCAGCCAGCCTTGGGGCGAAACCGGGGAGCTGTTTTTT
CDR3: CASSQPWGETGELFF

J: TRBJ2-5
V: TRBV10-2
size: -
D: -
DNA: TGCGCCGGGCGCGTGGGCCGTGACCAAGAGACCCAGTACTTC
CDR3: CAGRVGRDQETQYF

J: TRBJ2-1
V: TRBV7-2
size: -
D: -
DNA: TGTGCCAGCAGCCCAGGACCCACAAATGAGCAGTTCTTC
CDR3: CASSPGPTNEQFF

J: TRBJ2-5
V: TRBV7-7
size: many
D: TRBD2
DNA: TGTGCTAGCAGCTTGGTAGGGACTAGCGGGAGCCTGGAGACCCAGTACTTC
CDR3: CASSLVGTSGSLETQYF

J: TRBJ2-5
V: TRBV5-1
size: -
D: -
DNA: TGCGCCAGCAGTTTAAATCCCGACGGGGAGACCCAGTACTTC
CDR3: CASSLNPDGETQYF

J: TRBJ2-5
V: TRBV3-1
size: many
D: -
DNA: TGTGCCAGCAGCCAACGTGGCGAGACGGGGACCCAGTACTTC
CDR3: CASSQRGETGTQYF

J: TRBJ2-3
V: TRBV6-1
size: few
D: -
DNA: TGTGCCAGCAGTGAAGCGCATACGCAGTATTTT
CDR3: CASSEAHTQYF

J: TRBJ2-5
V: TRBV7-9
size: -
D: TRBD1
DNA: TGTGCCAGCAGCTTTCAATCAGGGGGCGTCGGAGAGACCCAGTACTTC
CDR3: CASSFQSGGVGETQYF

J: TRBJ2-3
V: TRBV10-1
size: -
D: -
DNA: TGCGCCAGGGGGAGGGGGTTGTGGGAGGAAGACACGCAGTACTTT
CDR3: CARGRGLWEEDTQYF

J: TRBJ2-1
V: TRBV4-1
size: medium-sized
D: -
DNA: TGCGCCAGCAGCCAAGATCTTGTCGGGAGTGCGTCCTACAATGAGCAGTTCTTC
CDR3: CASSQDLVGSASYNEQFF

J: TRBJ2-1
V: TRBV30
size: -
D: -
DNA: TGTGCCTGGAGCGCGTTATTGGCCCGCTCCTACAATGAGCAGTTCTTC
CDR3: CAWSALLARSYNEQFF

J: TRBJ2-1
V: TRBV6-1
size: -
D: -
DNA: TGTGCCAGCAGTAAAGGGGGGGGCCTTGAGCTGTTCTTT
CDR3: CASSKGGGLELFF

J: TRBJ1-1
V: TRBV2
size: -
D: -
DNA: TGTGCCAGCAGCGCCGGGACACTGAACACTGAAGCTTTCTTT
CDR3: CASSAGTLNTEAFF

J: TRBJ2-5
V: TRBV10-2
size: -
D: -
DNA: TGCGCGGGCAGCGTGTGCTGTGACAAAGAGACCCAGTACTTC
CDR3: CAGSVCCDKETQYF

J: TRBJ1-1
V: TRBV20-1
size: few
D: -
DNA: TGCAGTGCTAGCCGGGGCCCCGAAGCTTTCTTT
CDR3: CSASRGPEAFF

J: TRBJ2-5
V: TRBV6-1
size: -
D: -
DNA: TGTGCCAGCAGGGGGCCCGGGGGACGTGTCGGAGATACCCAGTACTTC
CDR3: CASRGPGGRVGDTQYF

J: TRBJ2-3
V: TRBV6-1
size: -
D: -
DNA: TGTGCCGGCAGCGGCGTGGCGGGCCAAGAGACGCAGTATTTC
CDR3: CAGSGVAGQETQYF

J: TRBJ2-5
V: TRBV6-5
size: few
D: TRBD1
DNA: TGTGCCAGCAGTTACCTCCGGGACAGGGGGTCAGAGACCCAGTACTTC
CDR3: CASSYLRDRGSETQYF

J: TRBJ1-1
V: TRBV6-1
size: few
D: TRBD1
DNA: TGTGCCAGCAGCGAGACAGGGGACAACACTGAAGCTTTCTTT
CDR3: CASSETGDNTEAFF

J: TRBJ2-3
V: TRBV27
size: -
D: -
DNA: TGTGCCAGCAGTTTTGGAACAGGGTTTGTAGATACGCAGTATTTT
CDR3: CASSFGTGFVDTQYF

J: TRBJ2-3
V: TRBV5-1
size: -
D: -
DNA: TGCGCCAGCGGTCGAGGGAGCACAGATACGCAGTATTTT
CDR3: CASGRGSTDTQYF

J: TRBJ2-3
V: TRBV10-1
size: -
D: -
DNA: TGCGCCGGGGGTCCGGGTCGCCTGAGCGCAGATACGCAGTATTTT
CDR3: CAGGPGRLSADTQYF

J: TRBJ2-4
V: TRBV6-1
size: once
D: TRBD2
DNA: TGTGCCAGCAGCCATACATACCCGGGGCTAGCGGGAGGAGAGGGCAAAAACATTCAGTACTTC
CDR3: CASSHTYPGLAGGEGKNIQYF

J: TRBJ2-2
V: TRBV6-1
size: medium-sized
D: -
DNA: TGTGCCAGCAGGCTACTACAGGGCACCGGGGAGCTGTTTTTT
CDR3: CASRLLQGTGELFF